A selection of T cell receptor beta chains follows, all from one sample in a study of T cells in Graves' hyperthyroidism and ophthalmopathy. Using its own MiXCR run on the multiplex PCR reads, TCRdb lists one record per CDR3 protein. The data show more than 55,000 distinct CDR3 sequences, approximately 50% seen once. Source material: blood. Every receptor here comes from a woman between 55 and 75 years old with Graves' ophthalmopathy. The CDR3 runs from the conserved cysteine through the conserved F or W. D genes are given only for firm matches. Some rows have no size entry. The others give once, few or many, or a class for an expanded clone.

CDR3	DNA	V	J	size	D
CASSGATDTQYF	TGTGCTAGCTCCGGTGCCACAGATACGCAGTATTTT	TRBV12-5	TRBJ2-3	many	NA
CASRGGINTYEQYFGPGTGELFF	NA	TRBV5-1	TRBJ2-2	NA	NA
CSSARTYEQYF	TGTTCCAGCGCACGAACCTACGAGCAGTACTTC	TRBV6-2/TRBV6-3	TRBJ2-7	many	NA
CASSQQDVLTF	TGCGCCAGCAGCCAGCAGGACGTCCTGACTTTC	TRBV4-1	TRBJ2-6	many	NA
CASMWRDSYEQYF	TGTGCCAGCATGTGGCGGGACTCCTACGAGCAGTACTTC	TRBV6-1	TRBJ2-7	NA	NA
CASSLEVGQGATQYF	TGCGCCAGCAGCTTGGAGGTGGGCCAAGGGGCCACCCAGTACTTC	TRBV5-1	TRBJ2-5	many	NA
CASSSGTGGETQYF	TGTGCCAGCAGCTCCGGGACAGGGGGGGAGACCCAGTACTTC	TRBV7-9	TRBJ2-5	NA	TRBD1
CAIRTSGGAWEQYF	TGTGCCATCAGGACTAGCGGGGGGGCCTGGGAGCAGTACTTC	TRBV10-3	TRBJ2-7	many	TRBD2
CASSLLGSIHF	TGTGCCAGCAGCTTACTGGGGTCGATCCACTTT	TRBV7-8	TRBJ1-6	NA	NA
CASSSGPPGELFF	TGCGCCAGCAGCTCAGGGCCCCCCGGGGAGCTGTTTTTT	TRBV5-1	TRBJ2-2	NA	NA
CASSLFTNYDYAF	TGTGCCAGCAGCTTGTTCACTAACTATGACTACGCCTTC	TRBV5-6	TRBJ1-2	once	NA
CATGTSNEQFF	TGTGCCACCGGGACTAGCAATGAGCAGTTCTTC	TRBV24-1	TRBJ2-1	NA	TRBD2
CASSFNGGAPAKNIQYF	TGTGCCAGCAGCTTCAACGGGGGGGCACCAGCCAAAAACATTCAGTACTTC	TRBV28	TRBJ2-4	NA	TRBD2
CASVITRGQGVNQPQHF	TGTGCCAGCGTGATCACTAGGGGACAGGGAGTCAATCAGCCCCAGCATTTT	TRBV7-9	TRBJ1-5	NA	TRBD1
CARPRLNEQFF	TGTGCTAGGCCCCGGCTAAACGAGCAGTTCTTC	TRBV25-1	TRBJ2-1	NA	NA
CAISDRGGGQETQYF	TGTGCCATCAGTGACCGGGGGGGAGGGCAAGAGACCCAGTACTTC	TRBV10-3	TRBJ2-5	many	TRBD2
CASSMPNRGGTQYF	TGTGCCAGCAGCATGCCCAACCGTGGAGGTACGCAGTATTTT	TRBV5-4	TRBJ2-3	many	NA